This T cell receptor beta chain was documented in a study of shared clonotypes between healthy human individuals. Each of the donors was a healthy adult who was HIV-negative and had not had a recent acute infection or vaccination. Clones were sequenced by immunoSEQ multiplex PCR, and TCRdb holds only the in-frame ones, with some missing. The repertoire includes over 2 million clones, roughly 95% of them detected once, and more than 0.1% sits in the top ten. Germline values: CDR1 WNHNN, CDR2 SYGVQD (reference sequence). This CDR3 comprises 15 residues. The germline V and J ends were trimmed by 0 bases and 3 bases, with 8 bases remaining between them.

The receptor was isolated from a man aged 18 to 30 in good health. The sample consisted of naive CD4+ T cells sorted from blood. Subset given: CD45RA+ positively selected. The chain recombines TRBV10-1 with TRBJ2-2; the D is unclear. The CDR3 coding sequence is TGCGCCAGCAGTGAGTCGACCGGTTACACCGGGGAGCTGTTTTTT. Residues: CASSESTGYTGELFF.